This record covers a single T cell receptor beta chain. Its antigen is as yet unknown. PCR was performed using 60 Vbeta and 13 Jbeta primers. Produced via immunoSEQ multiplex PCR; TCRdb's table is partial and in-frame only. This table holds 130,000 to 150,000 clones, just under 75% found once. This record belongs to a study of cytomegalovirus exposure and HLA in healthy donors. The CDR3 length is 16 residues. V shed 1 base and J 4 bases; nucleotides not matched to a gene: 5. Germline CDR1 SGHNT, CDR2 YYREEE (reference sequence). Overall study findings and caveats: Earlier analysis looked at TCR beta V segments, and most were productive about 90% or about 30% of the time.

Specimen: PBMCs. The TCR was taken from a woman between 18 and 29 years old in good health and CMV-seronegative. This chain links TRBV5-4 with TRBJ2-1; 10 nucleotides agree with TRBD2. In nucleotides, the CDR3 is TGTGCCAGCAGCTTGATAGCGGGAGGAACTTACAATGAGCAGTTCTTC. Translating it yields CASSLIAGGTYNEQFF.